The clone carrying this TCR beta chain showed up just once. In the authors' workflow: Reference gene primers were amplified, and this amplification served to estimate nucleated cell counts. Profiling relied on immunoSEQ multiplex PCR, and the TCRdb table lists in-frame clones only, not all of them. V, J and clone size are those of that table, while D and trimming were read from the DNA. Of 250,000 to 300,000 clones in the sample, approximately 91% were seen once. The data were obtained in a study of blood T cell repertoires in COVID-19. Study context: Acute and convalescent COVID-19 specimens originated in the United States, Italy and Spain. The analysed material was cDNA or gDNA that came from T cells, B-cell-depleted T cells, or PBMCs.

Germline CDR1 is LGHDT and CDR2 is YNNKEL (reference sequence). The CDR3 consists of 15 residues. V dropped 3 bases and J dropped 4; count of bases not matched to a gene: 6. The specimen sequenced was peripheral blood. The clonotype comes from a man between 45 and 60 years old with acute or convalescent COVID-19. The rearrangement joins TRBV3-1 (or the pseudogene TRBV3-2) to TRBJ1-1; 9 positions agree with TRBD1. The CDR3 reads CASSHAGQGATEAFF. DNA for the CDR3: TGTGCCAGCAGCCACGCGGGACAGGGAGCCACTGAAGCTTTCTTT.